Described below is a single T cell receptor (beta chain) sequence and its context. Measured with immunoSEQ multiplex PCR; TCRdb has only the in-frame clones, and not every one. The repertoire includes roughly 40,000 clones, roughly 94% of them detected once, and over 1.5% sits in the top ten. The entry originates in a study of T cell changes during pregnancy in multiple sclerosis. V lost 6 bases to trimming and J lost 2 bases, with 11 bases between them. The CDR3 contains 14 residues. Germline lookup yields CDR1 KGHSH and CDR2 LQKENI. This chain uses TRBV18 with TRBJ1-5; D gene uncertain. The source of this sequence is a female donor with multiple sclerosis, enrolled in a pregnancy study. This specimen consisted of peripheral blood, obtained in the third trimester of pregnancy. CDR3 in amino acids: CASSPDRGNQPQHF. In nucleotides, the CDR3 is TGTGCCAGCTCGCCGGATCGGGGCAATCAGCCCCAGCATTTT. The variable domain in full, with the rest retrieved from reference TRBV18 and TRBJ1-5, is NAGVMQNPRHLVRRRGQEARLRCSPMKGHSHVYWYRQLPEEGLKFMVYLQKENIIDESGMPKERFSAEFPKEGPSILRIQQVVRGDSAAYFCASSPDRGNQPQHFGDGTRLSIL.